This T cell receptor beta chain comes out of a study of T cells in Graves' hyperthyroidism and ophthalmopathy. Per germline, CDR1 MDHEN and CDR2 SYDVKM. The CDR3 runs 17 residues. Trimming pared 1 base from V and 0 bases from J, leaving 13 bases between. The TCR beta CDR3 regions underwent amplification using RNA transcripts as the source. The study used the HTBI primer set for a first-round RT-PCR of the TCR CDR3. TCRdb redid the calling of the multiplex PCR reads with MiXCR, one entry per CDR3 protein. The sample has fewer than 800,000 distinct CDR3 sequences, about a sixth seen once. The study enrolled patients aged 18 to 65 with newly diagnosed hyperthyroidism of under 2 months' duration.

The chain uses TRBV28 and TRBJ2-1; D gene unclear. This receptor was obtained from a man aged 18 to 35 with Graves' hyperthyroidism. The sequenced sample consisted of blood. CDR3 amino acids: CASSLSPGTSSYNEQFF. DNA of the CDR3: TGTGCCAGCAGTTTATCACCCGGCACGAGCTCCTACAATGAGCAGTTCTTC.